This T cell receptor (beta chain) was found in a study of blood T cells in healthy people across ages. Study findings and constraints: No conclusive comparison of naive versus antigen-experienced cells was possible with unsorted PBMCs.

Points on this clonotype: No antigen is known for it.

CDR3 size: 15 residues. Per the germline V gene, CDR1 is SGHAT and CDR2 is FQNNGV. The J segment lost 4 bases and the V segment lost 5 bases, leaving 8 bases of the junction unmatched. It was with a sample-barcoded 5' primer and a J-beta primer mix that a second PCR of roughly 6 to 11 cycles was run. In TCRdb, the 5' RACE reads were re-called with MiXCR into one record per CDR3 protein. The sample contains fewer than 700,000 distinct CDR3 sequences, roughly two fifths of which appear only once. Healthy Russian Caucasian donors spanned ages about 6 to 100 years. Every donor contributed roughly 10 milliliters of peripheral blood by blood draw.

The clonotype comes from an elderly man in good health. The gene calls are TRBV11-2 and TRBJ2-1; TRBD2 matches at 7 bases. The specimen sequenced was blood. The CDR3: CASSPGLVRYNEQFF. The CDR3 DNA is TGTGCCAGCAGCCCAGGACTAGTACGTTACAATGAGCAGTTCTTC.